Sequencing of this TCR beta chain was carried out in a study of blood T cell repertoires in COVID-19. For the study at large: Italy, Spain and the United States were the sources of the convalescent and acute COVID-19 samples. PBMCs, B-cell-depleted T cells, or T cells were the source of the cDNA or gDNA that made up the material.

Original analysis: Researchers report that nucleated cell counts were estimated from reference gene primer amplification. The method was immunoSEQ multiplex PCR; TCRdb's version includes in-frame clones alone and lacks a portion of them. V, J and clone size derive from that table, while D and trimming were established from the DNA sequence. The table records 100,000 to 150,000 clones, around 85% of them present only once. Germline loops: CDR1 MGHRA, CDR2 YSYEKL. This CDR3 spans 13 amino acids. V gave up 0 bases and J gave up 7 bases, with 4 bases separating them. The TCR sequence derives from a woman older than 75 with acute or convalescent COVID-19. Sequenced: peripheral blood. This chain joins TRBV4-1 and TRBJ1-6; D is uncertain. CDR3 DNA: TGCGCCAGCAGCCAAGATGAGAATTCACCCCTCCACTTT. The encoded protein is CASSQDENSPLHF.